Below, 8 T cell receptor beta chains from the same sample are listed, as sequenced in a study of cytomegalovirus exposure and HLA in healthy donors. PCR employed 60 Vbeta and 13 Jbeta primers. Data came from immunoSEQ multiplex PCR; TCRdb stores just in-frame clones and leaves some out. The table lists 150,000 to 200,000 clones, roughly 87% of them singletons, with 4.1% in the top ten. What was sequenced was PBMCs. The receptors were sampled from a man between 50 and 59 years old in good health and CMV-seropositive.

The chain uses TRBV9 and TRBJ2-1; the D gene is possibly TRBD2 (6 bases). V lost 3 bases to trimming and J lost 0 bases, with 10 bases between them. The CDR3 spans 15 residues. Germline CDR1 reads SGDLS; CDR2 reads YYNGEE. CDR3 in DNA: TGTGCCAGCAGCGCAGCGGGTGACTCCTACAATGAGCAGTTCTTC. Translating gives CASSAAGDSYNEQFF.

The chain carries TRBV4-1 and TRBJ2-1; 9 bases line up with TRBD2. This CDR3 has 17 residues. Trimming removed 0 bases from V and 2 bases from J; junction bases left unmatched: 5. Germline V gives CDR1 MGHRA, CDR2 YSYEKL. CDR3 sequence reads: CASSQDAAGGPYNEQFF. In DNA, the CDR3 is TGCGCCAGCAGCCAAGATGCGGCGGGAGGGCCCTACAATGAGCAGTTCTTC.

The chain couples TRBV6-5 to TRBJ2-1; a possible D gene is TRBD2 (5 bases). V was clipped by 6 bases and J by 0 bases, with 9 bases between them. CDR3 length equals 14 residues. The germline CDR1 and CDR2 sequences are MNHEY and SVGAGI. DNA for the CDR3: TGTGCCAGCAGAGAGCGGCCCTCCTACAATGAGCAGTTCTTC. Encoded protein: CASRERPSYNEQFF.

The chain couples TRBV28 to TRBJ1-1; D unclear. The germline V and J ends were trimmed by 8 bases and 3 bases, with 19 bases remaining between them. In germline, CDR1 is MDHEN, CDR2 SYDVKM. The CDR3 spans 15 residues. CDR3 sequence reads: CASPGPGVEYTEAFF. The CDR3 bases are TGTGCCAGCCCCGGGCCGGGAGTGGAGTACACTGAAGCTTTCTTT.

This chain links TRBV5-1 with TRBJ2-3; TRBD2 matches 11 bases. Losses at the gene ends were 4 bases for V and 2 bases for J; bases not matched to a gene: 9. The CDR3 is 17 residues long. The V gene's germline CDR1 is SGHRS and CDR2 YFSETQ. CDR3 DNA: TGCGCCAGCAGCCCCCCGACTAGCGGGGAGCACACAGATACGCAGTATTTT. The encoded protein is CASSPPTSGEHTDTQYF.

The chain is built from TRBV28 and TRBJ1-6, with a possible D match to TRBD1 (6 bases). Trimming cost V 5 bases and J 10 bases, with 21 bases left between them. The CDR3 has 16 residues. Germline CDR1 and CDR2: MDHEN and SYDVKM. The CDR3 DNA reads as TGTGCCAGCAGTAGGATACCGGGGGGCAGTAGATCACCCCTCCACTTT. Encoded protein: CASSRIPGGSRSPLHF.

The CDR3 bases are TGTGCCAGCAGCCAAGTTGAGGGCCCGACAGATACGCAGTATTTT. Protein: CASSQVEGPTDTQYF. The V call is TRBV14, the J call TRBJ2-3; TRBD2 is a possible D gene (5 bases). V lost 1 base to trimming and J lost 3 bases, with 11 bases between them. The CDR3 length is 15 residues. CDR1 is SGHDN and CDR2 is FVKESK in the germline V gene.

V and J are TRBV13 and TRBJ2-3, with TRBD2 as a possible D gene (5 bases). The V gene lost 5 bases and the J gene lost 0 bases, with 18 bases spanning the gap. Germline CDR1 is PRHDT and CDR2 is FYEKMQ (reference sequence). The CDR3 has 17 amino acids. The CDR3 nucleotides are TGTGCCAGCAGCCCGTCCCTAGGACTGCCGAGCACAGATACGCAGTATTTT. As protein: CASSPSLGLPSTDTQYF.